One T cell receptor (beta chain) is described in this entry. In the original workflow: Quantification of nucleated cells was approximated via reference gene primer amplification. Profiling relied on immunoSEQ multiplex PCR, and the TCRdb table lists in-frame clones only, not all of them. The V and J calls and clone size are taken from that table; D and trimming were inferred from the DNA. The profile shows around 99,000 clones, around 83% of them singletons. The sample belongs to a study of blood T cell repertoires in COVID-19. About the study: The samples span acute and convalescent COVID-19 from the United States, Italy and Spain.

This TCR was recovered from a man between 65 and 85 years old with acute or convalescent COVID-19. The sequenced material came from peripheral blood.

The CDR3 spells CASSFDRAQPQHF. CDR3 nucleotides: TGTGCCAGCAGTTTCGACAGGGCTCAGCCCCAGCATTTT. The chain uses TRBV12-3 or TRBV12-4 and TRBJ1-5; 7 bases are shared with TRBD1. This CDR3 has 13 residues. V shed 3 bases and J 6 bases; nucleotides not matched to a gene: 2.